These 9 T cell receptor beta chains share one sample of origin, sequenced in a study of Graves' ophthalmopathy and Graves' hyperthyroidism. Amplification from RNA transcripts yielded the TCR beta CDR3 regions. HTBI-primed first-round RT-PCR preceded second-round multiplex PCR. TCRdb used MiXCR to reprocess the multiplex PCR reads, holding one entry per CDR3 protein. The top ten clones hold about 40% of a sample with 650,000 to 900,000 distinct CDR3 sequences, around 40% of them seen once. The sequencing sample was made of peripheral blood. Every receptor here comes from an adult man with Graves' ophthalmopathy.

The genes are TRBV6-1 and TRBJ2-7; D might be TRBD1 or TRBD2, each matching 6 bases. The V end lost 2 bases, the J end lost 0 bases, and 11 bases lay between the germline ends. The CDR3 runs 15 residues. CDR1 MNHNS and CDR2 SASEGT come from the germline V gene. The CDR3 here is CASSESGAFSYEQYF. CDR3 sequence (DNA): TGTGCCAGCAGTGAATCGGGGGCATTCTCCTACGAGCAGTACTTC.

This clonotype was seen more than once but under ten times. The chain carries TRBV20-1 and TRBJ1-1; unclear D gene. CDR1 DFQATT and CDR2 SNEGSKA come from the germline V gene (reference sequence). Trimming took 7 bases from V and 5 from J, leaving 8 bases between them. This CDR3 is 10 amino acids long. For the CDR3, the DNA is TGCAGTGAGTCGGAGACTGAAGCTTTCTTT. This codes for CSESETEAFF.

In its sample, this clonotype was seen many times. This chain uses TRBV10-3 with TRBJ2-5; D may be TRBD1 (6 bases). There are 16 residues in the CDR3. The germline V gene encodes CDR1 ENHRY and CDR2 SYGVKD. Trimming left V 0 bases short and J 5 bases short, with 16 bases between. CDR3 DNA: TGTGCCATCAGTGAGTCGGGGACAACCTTCGCGGAGACCCAGTACTTC. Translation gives CAISESGTTFAETQYF.

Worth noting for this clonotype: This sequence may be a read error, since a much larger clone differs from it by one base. CDR3 DNA: TGTGCCGGCAGCACCGGAGGGGGCCTGGAGACCCAGTACTTC. Its protein product is CAGSTGGGLETQYF. V and J are TRBV7-9 and TRBJ2-5; possibly TRBD1 for D (7 bases). Germline values: CDR1 SEHNR, CDR2 FQNEAQ (reference sequence). The CDR3 sequence is 14 residues long.

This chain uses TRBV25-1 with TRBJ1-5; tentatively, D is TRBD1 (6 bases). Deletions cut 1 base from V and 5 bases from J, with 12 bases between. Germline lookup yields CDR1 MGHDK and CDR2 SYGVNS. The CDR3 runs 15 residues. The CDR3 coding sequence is TGTGCCAGCAGTGAATCGGCGGGGGCGGATCAGCCCCAGCATTTT. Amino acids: CASSESAGADQPQHF.

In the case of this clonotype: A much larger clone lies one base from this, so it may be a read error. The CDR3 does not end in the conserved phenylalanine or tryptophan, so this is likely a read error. CDR3 in amino acids: CASSRSPMNTEAFL. The CDR3 coding sequence is TGTGCCAGCAGCCGATCGCCGATGAACACTGAAGCTTTCCTT. J is TRBJ1-1 and V is TRBV7-2; no firm D call. This CDR3 is built from 14 residues. V lost 5 bases and J 0 bases, leaving 10 bases between the germline ends. In germline, CDR1 is SGHTA, CDR2 FQGNSA.

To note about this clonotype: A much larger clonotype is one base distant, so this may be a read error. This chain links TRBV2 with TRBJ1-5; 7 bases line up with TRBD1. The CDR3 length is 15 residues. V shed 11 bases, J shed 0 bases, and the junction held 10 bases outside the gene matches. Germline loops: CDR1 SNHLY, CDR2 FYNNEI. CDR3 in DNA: TGTGCCGGCAAAACGGACAGGTATAGCAATCAGCCCCAGCATTTT. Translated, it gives CAGKTDRYSNQPQHF.

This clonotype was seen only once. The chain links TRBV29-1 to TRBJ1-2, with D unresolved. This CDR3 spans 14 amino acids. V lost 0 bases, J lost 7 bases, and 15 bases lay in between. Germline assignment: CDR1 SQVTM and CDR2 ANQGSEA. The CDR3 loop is CSVEDRRETSGYTF. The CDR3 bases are TGCAGCGTTGAAGATCGGAGAGAGACCAGTGGCTACACCTTC.

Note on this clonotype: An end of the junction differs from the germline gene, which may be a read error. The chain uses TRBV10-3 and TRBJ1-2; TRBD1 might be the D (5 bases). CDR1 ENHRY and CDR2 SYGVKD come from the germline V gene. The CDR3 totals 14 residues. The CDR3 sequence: CASSVSQGTQGYTF. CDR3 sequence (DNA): TGTGCCAGCAGTGTTTCGCAGGGCACTCAGGGCTACACCTTC.